This TCR beta chain was sequenced during a study of T cell changes during pregnancy in multiple sclerosis. Only in-frame clones appear in the TCRdb table, and some are missing; sequencing was by immunoSEQ multiplex PCR. The sample carries about 40,000 clones, 70% to 90% recorded once. The germline V gene has CDR1 LNHDA and CDR2 SQIVND (reference sequence). The CDR3 runs 16 residues. V lost 5 bases to trimming and J lost 13 bases; unmatched junction nucleotides: 19. The sequenced sample was CD4+ T cells from peripheral blood mononuclear cells, obtained after pregnancy. The sequence derives from a female donor with multiple sclerosis, enrolled in a pregnancy study. The V gene is TRBV19, the J gene TRBJ2-1, with TRBD2 matching over 8 bases. The CDR3 protein is CASSLPGLAARSGQFF. Here the CDR3 DNA reads TGTGCCAGTAGTCTCCCCGGACTAGCTGCCCGCAGTGGACAGTTCTTC.